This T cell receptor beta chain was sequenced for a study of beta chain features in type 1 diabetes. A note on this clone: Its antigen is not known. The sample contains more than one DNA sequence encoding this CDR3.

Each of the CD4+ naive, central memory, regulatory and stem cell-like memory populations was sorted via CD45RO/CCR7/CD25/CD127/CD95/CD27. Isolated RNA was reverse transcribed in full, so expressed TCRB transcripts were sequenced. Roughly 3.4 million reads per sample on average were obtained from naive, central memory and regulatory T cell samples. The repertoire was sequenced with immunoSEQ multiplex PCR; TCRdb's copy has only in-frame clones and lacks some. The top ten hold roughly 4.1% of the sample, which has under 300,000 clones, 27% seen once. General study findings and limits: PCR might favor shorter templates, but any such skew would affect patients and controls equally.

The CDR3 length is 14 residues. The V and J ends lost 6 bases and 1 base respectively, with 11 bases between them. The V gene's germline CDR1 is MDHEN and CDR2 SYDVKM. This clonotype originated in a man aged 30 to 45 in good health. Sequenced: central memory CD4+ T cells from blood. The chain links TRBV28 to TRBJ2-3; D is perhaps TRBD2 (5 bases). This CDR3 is CASSSRGRTDTQYF. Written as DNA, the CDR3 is TGTGCCAGCAGCTCCCGAGGGCGCACAGATACGCAGTATTTT.